These T cell receptor beta chains were read from a single sample in a study of T-cell reconstitution after alpha-beta-depleted transplantation in children. TCRdb passed the PCR reads through MiXCR, listing each CDR3 protein once. The sample holds around 190,000 distinct CDR3 sequences, roughly 6.6% seen once. The material sequenced was PBMCs, taken before TCRalphabeta/CD19-depleted stem cell transplant. These receptors were collected from a boy aged 2-9 years with acute lymphoblastic leukemia, due to receive a stem cell transplant. The CDR3 runs from the conserved cysteine through the conserved F or W. A D gene is named only where the DNA matches it firmly. Size values are once, few and many counts, or a class for expanded clones, and some rows have none.

v_gene	abundance	j_gene	d_gene	len	CDR3nt	CDR3aa
TRBV2	many	TRBJ2-7	-	13	TGTGCCAGCACCAACGTAGACAGCTACGAGCAGTACTTC	CASTNVDSYEQYF
TRBV20-1	-	TRBJ2-1	TRBD2	14	TGCAGTCAACCGGTTAGCGGGGGCTACAATGAGCAGTTCTTC	CSQPVSGGYNEQFF
TRBV12-3/TRBV12-4	many	TRBJ2-3	TRBD1	14	TGTGCCAGCAGTTTTCCCCAGGGGGTAGATACGCAGTATTTT	CASSFPQGVDTQYF
TRBV7-2	-	TRBJ1-1	-	13	TGTGCCAGCACACCTTCTAAGAACACTGAAGCTTTCTTT	CASTPSKNTEAFF
TRBV7-9	few	TRBJ1-5	-	16	TGTGCCAGCAGCGCAGCGACTGCTTCCTACAATCAGCCCCAGCATTTT	CASSAATASYNQPQHF
TRBV2	few	TRBJ2-7	-	13	TGTGCCAGCAGCGACCTGGATGCGCACGAGCAGTACTTC	CASSDLDAHEQYF
TRBV5-1	many	TRBJ1-1	-	13	TGCGCCAGCAGCTTGGAAGCCTCCGAGGAAGCTTTCTTT	CASSLEASEEAFF
TRBV5-5	many	TRBJ2-3	TRBD2	16	TGTGCCAGCAGCGGGACTAGCGGGTACTACACAGATACGCAGTATTTT	CASSGTSGYYTDTQYF
TRBV6-2/TRBV6-3	many	TRBJ2-2	-	15	TGTGCCAGCAGTTACGCAGCCTTAGGAGCCGGGGAGCTGTTTTTT	CASSYAALGAGELFF
TRBV20-1	few	TRBJ1-2	-	12	TGCAGTGCTAGTAACAGGAGATATGGCTACACCTTC	CSASNRRYGYTF
TRBV27	many	TRBJ2-3	-	15	TGTGCCAGCAGTTTAGGGGGTTCCGCCACAGATACGCAGTATTTT	CASSLGGSATDTQYF
TRBV20-1	few	TRBJ1-1	-	12	TGCAGTGCTAGGGCCTCACTCACTGAAGCTTTCTTT	CSARASLTEAFF
TRBV12-3/TRBV12-4	many	TRBJ2-1	-	11	TGTGCCAGCAGGAACTACAATGAGCAGTTCTTC	CASRNYNEQFF
TRBV7-2	many	TRBJ2-3	TRBD1	11	TGTGCCAGCAGCCAGGGGGCGACGCAGTATTTT	CASSQGATQYF
TRBV5-1	many	TRBJ2-3	TRBD2	14	TGCGCCAGCAGCTTGGGACTAGCCATGGGTACGCAGTATTTT	CASSLGLAMGTQYF
TRBV2	many	TRBJ2-1	TRBD2	15	TGTGCCAGCAGGCGGGGGGATAGCTCCTACAATGAGCAGTTCTTC	CASRRGDSSYNEQFF
TRBV12-3/TRBV12-4	-	TRBJ1-3	-	14	TGTGCCAGCAGTCTCCCCCACTCTGGAAACACCATATATTTT	CASSLPHSGNTIYF
TRBV28	-	TRBJ2-1	TRBD2	20	TGTGCCAGCAGCCAAAGCCTGGGGGGACCGGGGGGAGTCTCCTACAATGAGCAGTTCTTC	CASSQSLGGPGGVSYNEQFF
TRBV21-1	many	TRBJ2-4	-	18	TGTGCCAGCCCGCGGACTAGCGGGAGATTGGGAGCCAAAAACATTCAGTACTTC	CASPRTSGRLGAKNIQYF
TRBV11-2	many	TRBJ2-3	TRBD2	15	TGTGCCAGCAGCTTTCAGGGACTAGCGATCCGTACGCAGTATTTT	CASSFQGLAIRTQYF
TRBV6-5	-	TRBJ2-7	-	16	TGTGCCAGCAGTTACTCGCCGGGCCCGCTATCCTACGAGCAGTACTTC	CASSYSPGPLSYEQYF
TRBV18	-	TRBJ2-3	-	17	TGTGCCAGCTCACGAGAGATGACTGGTGGCAACACAGATACGCAGTATTTT	CASSREMTGGNTDTQYF
TRBV29-1	many	TRBJ2-7	-	13	TGCAGCGTTGTTGGGGGGAATAGGTACGAGCAGTACTTC	CSVVGGNRYEQYF
TRBV7-2	many	TRBJ2-2	-	16	TGTGCCAGCAGCCGCAGGACAGTTTCCGACACCGGGGAGCTGTTTTTT	CASSRRTVSDTGELFF
TRBV27	-	TRBJ1-1	-	14	TGTGCTGTCAGTTTATCGGTGGGGGAAACTGAAGCTTTCTTT	CAVSLSVGETEAFF
TRBV19	few	TRBJ1-5	-	15	TGTGCCAGTAGTATCCAGGCAAATAGCAATCAGCCCCAGCATTTT	CASSIQANSNQPQHF
TRBV12-3/TRBV12-4	many	TRBJ1-5	-	14	TGTGCCAGCACCGGGTTTGGGGGCAATCAGCCCCAGCATTTT	CASTGFGGNQPQHF
TRBV12-3/TRBV12-4	many	TRBJ2-7	TRBD1	12	TGTGCCAGTCGGGACAGGTCCTACGAGCAGTACTTC	CASRDRSYEQYF
TRBV3-1	many	TRBJ2-1	TRBD2	17	TGTGCCAGCAGCCCTTGGACTAGCGGGAAGACCTACAATGAGCAGTTCTTC	CASSPWTSGKTYNEQFF
TRBV7-2	many	TRBJ1-4	-	15	TGTGCCAGCAGCCGAGACGCGAGTAATGAAAAAGGGCTGTTTTTT	CASSRDASNEKGLFF
TRBV10-3	many	TRBJ1-5	-	12	TGTGCCATCAGTGAGTCGAGGCTTATCCAGCATTTT	CAISESRLIQHF
TRBV27	few	TRBJ1-1	-	13	TGTGCCAGCAGTTTATCGCGCGGAGCCGAAGCTTTCTTT	CASSLSRGAEAFF
TRBV11-2	few	TRBJ1-2	-	16	TGTGCCAGCAGACCGCCGGGACGGATTATTAACTATGGCTACACCTTC	CASRPPGRIINYGYTF
TRBV5-1	-	TRBJ2-1	-	16	TGCGCCAGCAGGTCGCCCGGGTCCACGGGCTTCAATGAGCAGTTCTTC	CASRSPGSTGFNEQFF
TRBV28	many	TRBJ1-4	TRBD1	17	TGTGCCAGCATCGTCCCGGGACAGGGATCAACTAATGAAAAACTGTTTTTT	CASIVPGQGSTNEKLFF
TRBV29-1	many	TRBJ2-1	TRBD1	12	TGCAGCGTCCGACTGACAGGGCATGAGCAGTTCTTC	CSVRLTGHEQFF
TRBV3-1	-	TRBJ2-5	TRBD2	17	TGTGCCAGCAGCAAAGAAGGCGGGGGGATCTACAAAGAGACCCAGTACTTC	CASSKEGGGIYKETQYF
TRBV6-5	many	TRBJ1-5	-	14	TGTGCCAGCAGTTACGGGGTAGACAATCAGCCCCAGCATTTT	CASSYGVDNQPQHF
TRBV29-1	many	TRBJ2-5	-	12	TGCAGCGTTGGTTCGAGACAAGAGACCCAGTACTTC	CSVGSRQETQYF
TRBV29-1	many	TRBJ2-2	-	13	TGCAGCGTTCTTGAGGGGAACACCGGGGAGCTGTTTTTT	CSVLEGNTGELFF
TRBV7-2	many	TRBJ2-7	-	15	TGTGCCAGCAGCTTAGCTGAGGGAAAGGCCTACGAGCAGTACTTC	CASSLAEGKAYEQYF
TRBV4-3	many	TRBJ1-1	-	19	TGCGCCAGCAGCCAAGAACTGGCCGGCTTGGGTGACATGAACACTGAAGCTTTCTTT	CASSQELAGLGDMNTEAFF
TRBV5-5	many	TRBJ1-1	-	11	TGTGCCAGCAGCGTGACAACTGAAGCTTTCTTT	CASSVTTEAFF
TRBV5-1	-	TRBJ1-1	TRBD1	15	TGCGCCAGCAGCCTTCTGGACAGGATGAACACTGAAGCTTTCTTT	CASSLLDRMNTEAFF
TRBV5-1	many	TRBJ2-1	TRBD1	15	TGCGCCAGCAGCGCCCGTGGACAGGGCGGAAATGAGCAGTTCTTC	CASSARGQGGNEQFF
TRBV28	many	TRBJ2-7	TRBD2	15	TGTGCCAGCAGTTCCCAGCGGGAGGGCCTGGGCGAGCAGTACTTC	CASSSQREGLGEQYF
TRBV15	many	TRBJ2-2	-	14	TGTGCCACCAGCACCCTAACCTACACCGGGGAGCTGTTTTTT	CATSTLTYTGELFF
TRBV5-1	many	TRBJ2-7	TRBD2	15	TGCGCCAGCAGCTTATCTAGCGGATGGTCCTACGAGCAGTACTTC	CASSLSSGWSYEQYF
TRBV7-2	many	TRBJ2-1	TRBD2	14	TGTGCCAGCAGCTTTACTAGCGGCGACAATGAGCAGTTCTTC	CASSFTSGDNEQFF
TRBV20-1	-	TRBJ2-1	-	15	TGCAGTGCTAGAGATCCGGCTCATTCTTACAATGAGCAGTTCTTC	CSARDPAHSYNEQFF
TRBV27	many	TRBJ2-1	TRBD2	15	TGTGCCAGCCATCGGAGCGGGGGGGCTAACAATGAGCAGTTCTTC	CASHRSGGANNEQFF
TRBV28	few	TRBJ1-5	-	13	TGTGCCACCCGCAGAGTGAGCAATCAGCCCCAGCATTTT	CATRRVSNQPQHF
TRBV9	many	TRBJ2-3	-	14	TGTGCCAGCAGCGTAGCGGGGTCCACAGATACGCAGTATTTT	CASSVAGSTDTQYF
TRBV12-3/TRBV12-4	-	TRBJ1-5	-	15	TGTGCCAGCAGTTCCCGGGGAGGACTCAATCAGCCCCAGCATTTT	CASSSRGGLNQPQHF
TRBV15	-	TRBJ2-7	TRBD1	14	TGTGCCACCAGCAGGCACAGGGGGCGGGGTGAGCAGTACTTC	CATSRHRGRGEQYF
TRBV12-3/TRBV12-4	few	TRBJ1-2	-	13	TGTGCCAGCAGTGCAACTGAGCCCTATGGCTACACCTTC	CASSATEPYGYTF
TRBV12-5	-	TRBJ2-1	-	13	TGTGCTAGTGGTTTGGCCCCGACCAATGAGCAGTTCTTC	CASGLAPTNEQFF
TRBV6-5	-	TRBJ1-5	-	16	TGTGCCAGCAGTTACACCCAACCGCGGAGAAATCAGCCCCAGCATTTT	CASSYTQPRRNQPQHF
TRBV4-3	many	TRBJ2-1	-	14	TGCGCCAGCAGCCAAGTTCTACTAGAGGGTGAGCAGTTCTTC	CASSQVLLEGEQFF
TRBV7-2	few	TRBJ1-4	TRBD1	15	TGTGCCAGCAGCACCTCGGACAGGGGGCGCGAAAAACTGTTTTTT	CASSTSDRGREKLFF